This TCR beta chain was profiled in a study of cytomegalovirus exposure and HLA in healthy donors. Study-level results: TCR beta V segments were, for the most part, productive about 87% or about 30% of the time in an earlier analysis. The authors later found TCR association rates varying by HLA locus, with DRB1 most and HLA-C fewest. Later work found most CMV-associated TCR beta chains apparently HLA-restricted.

Deletions cut 0 bases from V and 2 bases from J, with 6 bases between. This CDR3 contains 13 residues. Germline values: CDR1 SGHRS, CDR2 YFSETQ. PCR involved 60 Vbeta and 13 Jbeta primers. TCRdb's table, derived via immunoSEQ multiplex PCR, lists solely in-frame clones and lacks some. The sample has about 65,000 clones, less than 70% seen once. On this clone itself: Antigen specificity is unknown.

This sequence joins TRBV5-1 and TRBJ2-7; D ambiguous. The sequence derives from a man under 40 in good health and CMV-seronegative. Sequenced material: PBMCs. CDR3: CASSLARTYEQYF. The CDR3 bases are TGCGCCAGCAGCTTGGCCAGGACCTACGAGCAGTACTTC.